Listed here are 25 T cell receptor beta chains from one sample, sequenced in a study of long-term antiretroviral therapy in people with HIV. The libraries were made with immunoSEQ v3.0 at survey level. Clones were sequenced by immunoSEQ multiplex PCR, and TCRdb holds only the in-frame ones, with some missing. Of 45,000 or so clones in the sample, approximately 94% were seen once. The sequencing here drew on unsorted PBMCs, taken 9 to 9.5 years after starting antiretroviral therapy. The origin of the receptors is a man aged 30 to 39 with HIV.

CDR3 sequence reads: CASKFPSANTGELFF. CDR3 in DNA: TGTGCCAGCAAATTTCCGTCCGCGAACACCGGGGAGCTGTTTTTT. V is TRBV28 and J is TRBJ2-2; no reliable D call. The CDR3 extends over 15 amino acids. The V end lost 7 bases, the J end lost 0 bases, and 12 bases lay between the germline ends. The germline gives CDR1 MDHEN, CDR2 SYDVKM. The full variable domain, its missing parts supplied by reference TRBV28 and TRBJ2-2, is DVKVTQSSRYLVKRTGEKVFLECVQDMDHENMFWYRQDPGLGLRLIYFSYDVKMKEKGDIPEGYSVSREKKERFSLILESASTNQTSMYLCASKFPSANTGELFFGEGSRLTVL.

The chain is built from TRBV19 and TRBJ1-2; D gene uncertain. This CDR3 is built from 10 residues. CDR1 and CDR2 (germline): LNHDA, SQIVND (reference sequence). Trimming stripped 4 bases from V and 5 bases from J, with 2 bases between. CDR3: CASSRYGYTF. CDR3 sequence (DNA): TGTGCCAGTAGTAGATATGGCTACACCTTC.

The chain has TRBV7-6 and TRBJ2-1; 13 bases are a match to TRBD2. Trimming at V came to 2 bases and at J to 4 bases, leaving 5 bases not matched to a gene. Germline CDR1 is SGHVS and CDR2 is FNYEAQ. This CDR3 is built from 17 residues. In DNA form, the CDR3 reads TGTGCCAGCAGCTTAAAACTAGCGGGGGGGATTTACAATGAGCAGTTCTTC. Residues: CASSLKLAGGIYNEQFF.

This clone showed up just once. V is TRBV4-2 and J is TRBJ1-3; possible D gene TRBD1, 6 bases. V shed 1 base and J shed 2 bases, with 12 bases lying between them. Germline V CDR1 and CDR2: LGHNA, YNFKEQ. The CDR3 has 16 residues. The CDR3 bases are TGTGCCAGCAGCCAAGCCGGACAGCATACTGGAAACACCATATATTTT. Translated, it gives CASSQAGQHTGNTIYF.

The chain carries TRBV19 and TRBJ1-1, with D maybe TRBD1 (5 bases). V gave up 1 base and J gave up 1 base, with 7 bases separating them. This CDR3 is built from 14 residues. Germline V gene lookup returns CDR1 LNHDA and CDR2 SQIVND (reference sequence). The CDR3 protein is CASSIGGQNTEAFF. The CDR3 nucleotides are TGTGCCAGTAGTATAGGAGGACAGAACACTGAAGCTTTCTTT. The entire variable domain, with the rest obtained from reference TRBV19 and TRBJ1-1, is as follows: DGGITQSPKYLFRKEGQNVTLSCEQNLNHDAMYWYRQDPGQGLRLIYYSQIVNDFQKGDIAEGYSVSREKKESFPLTVTSAQKNPTAFYLCASSIGGQNTEAFFGQGTRLTVV.

The chain combines TRBV6-1 with TRBJ1-2; D is unresolved. Trimming stripped 2 bases from V and 1 base from J, with 11 bases between. Germline loops: CDR1 MNHNS, CDR2 SASEGT. The CDR3 totals 15 residues. The DNA for the CDR3 is TGTGCCAGCAGTGAATCGGCAGACATTAACTATGGCTACACCTTC. Protein product: CASSESADINYGYTF.

The chain joins TRBV11-2 to TRBJ2-7; D may correspond to TRBD1 or TRBD2 (5 bases each). V was pared by 4 bases and J by 2 bases, with 6 bases between. Germline values: CDR1 SGHAT, CDR2 FQNNGV. This CDR3 has 12 residues. The CDR3 nucleotides read TGTGCCAGCAGCTGGGGACCCTACGAGCAGTACGTC. It specifies CASSWGPYEQYV.

The chain employs TRBV4-1 and TRBJ2-3; no firm D call. Trimming took 8 bases from V and 1 from J, leaving 10 bases between them. This CDR3 is 13 amino acids long. CDR1 and CDR2 (germline): MGHRA, YSYEKL. The CDR3 here is CASSFQGTDTQYF. The DNA of the CDR3 is TGCGCCAGCTCGTTCCAGGGCACAGATACGCAGTATTTT.

The chain is built from TRBV28 and TRBJ1-6; a weak D match, TRBD1 (5 bases). This CDR3 has 16 amino acids. The germline V gene has CDR1 MDHEN and CDR2 SYDVKM. V was cut by 1 base and J by 3 bases, with 10 bases left in between. DNA for the CDR3: TGTGCCAGCAGTTTATTCTGGGACGTCTATAATTCACCCCTCCACTTT. This sequence encodes CASSLFWDVYNSPLHF.

The V call is TRBV4-1, the J call TRBJ1-5; D gene uncertain. The V and J ends lost 2 bases and 3 bases respectively, with 14 bases between them. The CDR3 sequence is 16 residues long. From germline, CDR1 is MGHRA and CDR2 YSYEKL. In DNA form, the CDR3 reads TGCGCCAGCAGCCAAACCCTGGGTGGGAACAATCAGCCCCAGCATTTT. Protein: CASSQTLGGNNQPQHF.

The chain uses TRBV18 and TRBJ1-1; no clear D gene. The length of the CDR3 is 14 residues. V was clipped by 3 bases and J by 5 bases, with 13 bases between them. From germline, CDR1 is KGHSH and CDR2 LQKENI. The CDR3 spells CASSPMESGTEAFF. In DNA form, the CDR3 reads TGTGCCAGCTCACCCATGGAGAGCGGGACTGAAGCTTTCTTT.

This clone was detected once. The V call is TRBV6-5, the J call TRBJ2-7, with 11 bases fitting TRBD1. The CDR3 runs 16 residues. Germline V gene sequence: CDR1 MNHEY, CDR2 SVGAGI. The ends lost 2 bases at V and 6 bases at J; junction bases unmatched: 9. The CDR3 spells CASSYEPGQGAGEQYF. CDR3 nucleotide sequence: TGTGCCAGCAGTTACGAGCCCGGACAGGGGGCAGGCGAGCAGTACTTC.

The chain uses TRBV28 and TRBJ2-1; either TRBD1 or TRBD2 may supply D (5 bases each). The CDR3 has 13 residues. Germline V gives CDR1 MDHEN, CDR2 SYDVKM. V dropped 11 bases and J dropped 7 bases, with 18 bases sitting between them. CDR3 DNA sequence: TGTGCCTCCCTCACAGGCGGGTTGAATGAGCAGTTCTTC. It translates to CASLTGGLNEQFF.

This clone was seen only once. This chain links TRBV11-2 with TRBJ1-5, with D perhaps TRBD1 (5 bases). The CDR3 is 13 amino acids. Between the trimmed V and J ends, which lost 3 bases and 7 bases, there was a span of 10 bases. CDR1 and CDR2 (germline): SGHAT, FQNNGV. The CDR3 region has the DNA TGTGCCAGCAGCTTGTCGGGGGAGCAGCCCCAGCATTTT. It is translated as CASSLSGEQPQHF.

The sample holds a few counts of this clone. The chain joins TRBV5-1 to TRBJ1-1; 11 positions match TRBD1. This CDR3 spans 17 amino acids. The trim removed 3 bases at V and 2 bases at J, leaving 9 bases unmatched. Germline CDR1 reads SGHRS; CDR2 reads YFSETQ. CDR3 bases: TGCGCCAGCAGCTCATTTTTGGGACAGGGGGTTAACACTGAAGCTTTCTTT. Its translation is CASSSFLGQGVNTEAFF.

The rearrangement joins TRBV7-8 to TRBJ1-5; TRBD1 aligns across 9 bases. Germline V CDR1 and CDR2: SGHVS, FQNEAQ. Trimming cost V 6 bases and J 6 bases; bases outside gene matches: 6. The CDR3 extends over 14 amino acids. This CDR3 is CASRLGTGLQPQHF. The CDR3 DNA sequence: TGTGCCAGCAGACTGGGGACAGGGCTTCAGCCCCAGCATTTT.

The chain has TRBV5-1 and TRBJ1-4; possibly TRBD1 for D (6 bases). This CDR3 region has 14 residues. The ends were cut back, 6 bases at V and 2 bases at J, with 11 bases in the middle. Germline CDR1 SGHRS, CDR2 YFSETQ. The CDR3: CASMQGNTNEKLFF. For the CDR3, the DNA is TGCGCCAGCATGCAGGGGAACACTAATGAAAAACTGTTTTTT.

The chain combines TRBV4-2 with TRBJ1-5; the D gene is possibly TRBD1 (5 bases). V was pared by 4 bases and J by 1 base, with 11 bases between. CDR1 is LGHNA, CDR2 YNFKEQ, per germline. The CDR3 has 15 amino acids. The CDR3 region has the DNA TGTGCCAGCAGCCCGTTGGGGCAGAGCAATCAGCCCCAGCATTTT. Translation gives CASSPLGQSNQPQHF.

The chain carries TRBV7-9 and TRBJ2-2; 9 nucleotides align to TRBD2. The CDR3 length is 14 residues. Trimming removed 6 bases from V and 4 bases from J; junction bases left unmatched: 3. Germline-derived CDR1 and CDR2 are SEHNR and FQNEAQ (reference sequence). CDR3 sequence: CASRQAGGTGELFF. In nucleotides, the CDR3 is TGTGCCAGCAGACAAGCGGGGGGCACCGGGGAGCTGTTTTTT.

The chain is built from TRBV28 and TRBJ2-3, with 9 bases lining up with TRBD2. The CDR3 is made up of 15 amino acids. The germline CDR1 and CDR2 sequences are MDHEN and SYDVKM. V lost 3 bases, J lost 2 bases, and 3 bases stayed unmatched. The CDR3 DNA sequence: TGTGCCAGCAGTTTTTTAGCGGGGGACACAGATACGCAGTATTTT. This encodes CASSFLAGDTDTQYF. Supplemented by reference TRBV28 and TRBJ2-3, the full variable domain reads DVKVTQSSRYLVKRTGEKVFLECVQDMDHENMFWYRQDPGLGLRLIYFSYDVKMKEKGDIPEGYSVSREKKERFSLILESASTNQTSMYLCASSFLAGDTDTQYFGPGTRLTVL.

V and J are TRBV14 and TRBJ2-3, with D possibly being TRBD2 (6 bases). The V end lost 4 bases, the J end lost 2 bases, and 13 bases lay between the germline ends. Germline V gene sequence: CDR1 SGHDN, CDR2 FVKESK. There are 15 residues in the CDR3. CDR3 region: CASSRARGFTDTQYF. The CDR3 DNA follows: TGTGCCAGCAGCCGCGCCCGGGGGTTCACAGATACGCAGTATTTT.

The gene calls are TRBV11-2 and TRBJ2-7, with D uncertain. Trimming left V 5 bases short and J 5 bases short, with 25 bases between. The CDR3 contains 17 residues. Germline V lookup: CDR1 SGHAT, CDR2 FQNNGV. CDR3: CASSLEVASLIFNEQYF. DNA for the CDR3: TGTGCCAGCAGCCTCGAGGTCGCCTCTCTCATTTTCAACGAGCAGTACTTC.

The chain carries TRBV10-3 and TRBJ2-1; D may be TRBD1 (6 bases). In germline, CDR1 is ENHRY, CDR2 SYGVKD. The CDR3 contains 14 residues. V was shortened by 0 bases and J by 8 bases, with 11 bases between the two germline ends. CDR3 amino acids: CAISESLGADEQFF. The CDR3 coding sequence is TGTGCCATCAGTGAGTCTCTGGGGGCGGATGAGCAGTTCTTC.

CDR3 amino acids: CASSLNRAWGLHYEQYF. The CDR3 coding sequence is TGTGCCAGCAGCTTAAATCGGGCGTGGGGCCTACACTACGAGCAGTACTTC. The chain combines TRBV11-2 with TRBJ2-7, with D possibly being TRBD1 (5 bases). CDR3 length: 17 residues. From germline, CDR1 is SGHAT and CDR2 FQNNGV. Deletions cut 2 bases from V and 3 bases from J, with 20 bases between.

V gene TRBV25-1 combines with J gene TRBJ1-2; TRBD1 might be the D (6 bases). Trimming left V 2 bases short and J 0 bases short, with 7 bases between. This CDR3 is 14 amino acids long. CDR1 and CDR2 (germline): MGHDK, SYGVNS. CDR3 protein: CASSEGGPNYGYTF. CDR3 nucleotide sequence: TGTGCCAGCAGTGAAGGGGGCCCTAACTATGGCTACACCTTC.